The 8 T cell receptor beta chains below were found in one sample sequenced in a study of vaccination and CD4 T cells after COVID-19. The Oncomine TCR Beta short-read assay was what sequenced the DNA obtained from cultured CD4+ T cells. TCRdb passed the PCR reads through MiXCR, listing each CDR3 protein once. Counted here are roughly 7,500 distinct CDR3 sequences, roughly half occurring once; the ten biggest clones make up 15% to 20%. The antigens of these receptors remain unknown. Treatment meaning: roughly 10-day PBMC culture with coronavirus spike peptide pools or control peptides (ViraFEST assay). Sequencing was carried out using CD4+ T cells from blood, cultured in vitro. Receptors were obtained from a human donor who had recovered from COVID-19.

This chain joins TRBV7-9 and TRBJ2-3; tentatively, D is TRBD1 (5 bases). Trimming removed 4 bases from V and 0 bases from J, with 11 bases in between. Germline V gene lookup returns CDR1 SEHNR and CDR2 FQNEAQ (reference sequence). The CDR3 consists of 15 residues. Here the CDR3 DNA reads TGTGCCAGCAGCTACAGGAGTTCTAGCACAGATACGCAGTATTTT. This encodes CASSYRSSSTDTQYF.

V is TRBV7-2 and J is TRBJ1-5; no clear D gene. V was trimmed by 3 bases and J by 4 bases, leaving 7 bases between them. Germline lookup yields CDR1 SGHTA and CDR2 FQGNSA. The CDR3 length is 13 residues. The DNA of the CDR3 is TGTGCCAGCAGCTTTGGCATTAATCAGCCCCAGCATTTT. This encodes CASSFGINQPQHF.

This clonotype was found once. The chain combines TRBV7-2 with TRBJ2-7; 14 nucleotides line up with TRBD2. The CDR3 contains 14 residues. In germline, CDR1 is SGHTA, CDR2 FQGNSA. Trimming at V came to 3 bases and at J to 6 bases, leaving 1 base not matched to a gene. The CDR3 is CASSLGTSGSEQYF. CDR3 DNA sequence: TGTGCCAGCAGCTTGGGGACTAGCGGGAGCGAGCAGTACTTC.

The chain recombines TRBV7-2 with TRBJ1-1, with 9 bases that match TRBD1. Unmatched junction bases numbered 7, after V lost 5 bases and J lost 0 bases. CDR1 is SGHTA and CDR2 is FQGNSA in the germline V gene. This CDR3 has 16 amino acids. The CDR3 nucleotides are TGTGCCAGCAGCCCTCGGACAGGGGCGGTGAACACTGAAGCTTTCTTT. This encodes CASSPRTGAVNTEAFF.

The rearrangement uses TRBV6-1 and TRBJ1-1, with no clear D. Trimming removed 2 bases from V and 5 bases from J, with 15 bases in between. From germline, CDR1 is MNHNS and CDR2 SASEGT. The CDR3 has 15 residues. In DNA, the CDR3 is TGTGCCAGCAGTGAAAGAGTCGGGTTGGGGACTGAAGCTTTCTTT. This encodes CASSERVGLGTEAFF.

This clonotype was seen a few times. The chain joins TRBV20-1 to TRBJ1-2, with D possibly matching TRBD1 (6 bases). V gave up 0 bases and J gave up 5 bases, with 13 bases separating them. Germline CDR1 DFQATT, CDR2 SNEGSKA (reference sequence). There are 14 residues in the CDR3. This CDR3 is CSARDDRTRYGYTF. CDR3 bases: TGCAGTGCTAGAGATGACAGGACCCGTTATGGCTACACCTTC.

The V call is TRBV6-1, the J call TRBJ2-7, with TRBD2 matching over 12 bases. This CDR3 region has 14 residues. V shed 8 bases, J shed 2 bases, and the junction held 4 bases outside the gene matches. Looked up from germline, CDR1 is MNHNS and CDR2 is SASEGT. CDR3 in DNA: TGTGCCAGCTACACTAGCGGGGGGACCTACGAGCAGTACTTC. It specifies CASYTSGGTYEQYF.

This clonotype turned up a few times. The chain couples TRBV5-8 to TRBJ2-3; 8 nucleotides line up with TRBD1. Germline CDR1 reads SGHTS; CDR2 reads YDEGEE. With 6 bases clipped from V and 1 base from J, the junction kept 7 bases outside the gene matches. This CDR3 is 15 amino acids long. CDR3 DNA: TGTGCCAGCAACCCACTGACAGGGGGCACAGATACGCAGTATTTT. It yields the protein CASNPLTGGTDTQYF.